This TCR beta chain was observed in a study of T cell responses to AZD1222 COVID-19 vaccine. General study findings and limits: Most donors were white British and more were female, and clonal diversity was possibly underestimated. Repertoires in all cases were sampled only once the peak T cell response had passed. Spike-wide vaccine-associated CD4 TCRs dominated at 160-218 and 743-854.

The CDR3 has 14 amino acids. Germline loops: CDR1 MDHEN, CDR2 SYDVKM. Trimming left V 2 bases short and J 6 bases short, with 11 bases between. A word on this clone: Its antigen is unidentified.

TCRdb's copy holds only in-frame clones and misses some; the assay was immunoSEQ multiplex PCR. The sample yields tens of thousands of clones, about 90% seen once. The gene calls are TRBV28 and TRBJ2-1; D gene unclear. The receptor comes from an adult who received the AZD1222 COVID-19 vaccine. The material was peripheral blood, obtained 28 days after the second AZD1222 dose. CDR3 DNA sequence: TGTGCCAGCAGTTTAATCGGTCGAAGCAATGAGCAGTTCTTC. It codes for CASSLIGRSNEQFF.